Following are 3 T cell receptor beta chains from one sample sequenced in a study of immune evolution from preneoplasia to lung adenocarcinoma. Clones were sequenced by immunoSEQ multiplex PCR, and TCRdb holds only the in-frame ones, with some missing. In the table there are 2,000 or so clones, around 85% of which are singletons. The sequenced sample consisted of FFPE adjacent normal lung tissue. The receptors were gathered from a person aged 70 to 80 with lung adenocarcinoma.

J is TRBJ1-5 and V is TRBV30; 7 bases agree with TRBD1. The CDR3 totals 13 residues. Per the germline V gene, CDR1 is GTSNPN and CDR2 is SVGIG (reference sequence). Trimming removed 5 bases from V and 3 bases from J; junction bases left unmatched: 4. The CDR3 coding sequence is TGTGCCTGGTCGGGACAGCCCAATCAGCCCCAGCATTTT. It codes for CAWSGQPNQPQHF.

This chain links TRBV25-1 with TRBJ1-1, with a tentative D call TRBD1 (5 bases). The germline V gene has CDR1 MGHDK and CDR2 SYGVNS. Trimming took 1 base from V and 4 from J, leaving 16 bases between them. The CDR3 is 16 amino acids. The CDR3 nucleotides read TGTGCCAGCAGTGAATCGGTTGCAGGGTCTCGCACTGAAGCTTTCTTT. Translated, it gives CASSESVAGSRTEAFF.

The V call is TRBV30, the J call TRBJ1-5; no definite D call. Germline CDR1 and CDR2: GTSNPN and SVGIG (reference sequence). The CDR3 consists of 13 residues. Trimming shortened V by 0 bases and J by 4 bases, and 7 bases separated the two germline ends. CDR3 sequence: CAWSVRQNQPQHF. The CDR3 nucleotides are TGTGCCTGGAGTGTACGGCAAAATCAGCCCCAGCATTTT.